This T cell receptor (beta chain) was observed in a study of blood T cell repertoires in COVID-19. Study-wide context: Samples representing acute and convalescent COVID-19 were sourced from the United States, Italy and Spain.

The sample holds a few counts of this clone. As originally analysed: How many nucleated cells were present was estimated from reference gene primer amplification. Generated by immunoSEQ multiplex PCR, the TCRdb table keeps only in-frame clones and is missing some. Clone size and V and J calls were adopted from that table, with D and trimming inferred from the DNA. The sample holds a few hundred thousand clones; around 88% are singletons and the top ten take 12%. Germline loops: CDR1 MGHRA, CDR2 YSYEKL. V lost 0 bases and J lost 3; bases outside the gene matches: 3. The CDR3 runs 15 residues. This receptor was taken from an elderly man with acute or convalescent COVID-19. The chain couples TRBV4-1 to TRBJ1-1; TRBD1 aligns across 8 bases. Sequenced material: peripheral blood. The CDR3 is CASSQDDRGHTEAFF. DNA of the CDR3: TGCGCCAGCAGCCAAGATGACAGGGGACACACTGAAGCTTTCTTT.